A single T cell receptor (beta chain) is shown here with its context. The antigen remains undetermined. The repertoire was sequenced with immunoSEQ multiplex PCR; TCRdb's copy has only in-frame clones and lacks some. The sample records 30,000 to 35,000 clones, around 84% being singletons. Between the trimmed V and J ends, which lost 6 bases and 7 bases, there was a span of 9 bases. Germline V gives CDR1 SEHNR, CDR2 FQNEAQ (reference sequence). CDR3 length equals 12 residues. The sample is drawn from a study of PD-1 blockade in classical Hodgkin lymphoma. The overall study: The nivolumab dose that patients received was 3 mg/kg, given intravenously every 2 weeks.

Study results and limitations: Newly diagnosed patients had baseline TCR diversity that was reportedly lower than that of healthy donors. In CD4+ cells, TCR diversity went up significantly by C4D1, but in CD8+ cells it did not. What drove the repertoire differences, possibly disease activity or prior therapy, has not been defined.

Time point described: cycle 4 day 1 (C4D1), after less than 7 weeks of nivolumab. Every patient had relapsed following autologous stem cell transplantation, and cohorts differed in brentuximab vedotin exposure. Researchers report purifying CD4+ T cells from thawed PBMCs by magnetic negative selection. This material consisted of CD4+ T cells from blood, taken before the fourth cycle of nivolumab. The J gene is TRBJ1-4, the V gene TRBV7-9; D unclear. The TCR sequence derives from a human donor with classical Hodgkin lymphoma. CDR3 sequence (DNA): TGTGCCAGCAGTGTGAGTGGTGAAAAACTGTTTTTT. As protein: CASSVSGEKLFF. Full variable domain (missing parts from reference TRBV7-9 and TRBJ1-4): DTGVSQNPRHKITKRGQNVTFRCDPISEHNRLYWYRQTLGQGPEFLTYFQNEAQLEKSRLLSDRFSAERPKGSFSTLEIQRTEQGDSAMYLCASSVSGEKLFFGSGTQLSVL.